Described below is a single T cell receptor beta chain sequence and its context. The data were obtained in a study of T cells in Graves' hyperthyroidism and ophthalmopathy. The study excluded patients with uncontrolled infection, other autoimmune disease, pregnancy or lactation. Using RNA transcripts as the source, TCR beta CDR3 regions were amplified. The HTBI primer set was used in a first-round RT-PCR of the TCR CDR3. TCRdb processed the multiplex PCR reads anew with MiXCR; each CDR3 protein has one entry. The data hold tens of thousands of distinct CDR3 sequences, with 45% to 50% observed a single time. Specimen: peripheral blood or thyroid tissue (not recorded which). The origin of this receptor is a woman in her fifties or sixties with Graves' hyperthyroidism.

The CDR3 loop is CASSLVGNIETQYF. In DNA form, the CDR3 reads TGTGCCAGCAGCTTAGTTGGCAACATCGAGACCCAGTACTTC. This chain links TRBV11-2 with TRBJ2-5; no clear D. Trimming took off 1 base at V and 5 bases at J, with 11 bases between the two ends. The CDR3 covers 14 residues. Germline V gene data show CDR1 as SGHAT and CDR2 as FQNNGV.